The following is a T cell receptor (beta chain) sequence with its context. The antigen is unknown. PCR employed 60 Vbeta and 13 Jbeta primers. Measured with immunoSEQ multiplex PCR; TCRdb has only the in-frame clones, and not every one. Of about 160,000 clones listed, 60% to 80% were seen once; the top ten hold approximately 0.89%. Each donor's status was that of a healthy bone marrow donor. This CDR3 has 17 residues. The germline V gene encodes CDR1 KGHSH and CDR2 LQKENI. With 4 bases clipped from V and 3 bases from J, the junction kept 10 bases outside the gene matches. This sample is part of a study of cytomegalovirus exposure and HLA in healthy donors. Study-level findings and limits: The authors later linked a missense DCLRE1C variant to TCR beta V- and J-gene trimming. Most of the TCR beta V segments (in an earlier analysis) were productive either about 87% or about 30% of the time.

This TCR came from a woman between 50 and 59 years old in good health and CMV-seropositive. V and J are TRBV18 and TRBJ2-7, with 12 bases that match TRBD2. The sample was PBMCs. CDR3 in amino acids: CASSLSTSGSLSYEQYF. In DNA, the CDR3 is TGTGCCAGCTCACTCTCGACTAGCGGGAGTTTAAGCTACGAGCAGTACTTC.